What follows is one TCR beta chain and its context. Its specific antigen is unknown. No base quality information exists; no much larger clone differs at one position. Within the sample, other DNA sequences also encode this same CDR3. The data derive from a study of PD-1 blockade in classical Hodgkin lymphoma (dated by TCRdb to the early 2020s). In terms of the full investigation: Nivolumab dosing was 3 mg/kg intravenously every 2 weeks, continuing until either disease progression or unacceptable toxicity. To define a peripheral blood immune signature of response to PD-1 blockade in classical Hodgkin lymphoma, the study combined TCR beta sequencing with CyTOF.

The sample's time point label, in plain terms: cycle 1 day 1 (C1D1), immediately before nivolumab initiation. Relapse after autologous stem cell transplantation had occurred in all trial patients, and cohorts A, B and C were distinguished by prior brentuximab vedotin exposure. The trial cohort comprised some 60 patients with relapsed/refractory classical Hodgkin lymphoma whose best overall responses were complete response, partial response or progressive disease. In the multi-cohort phase II CheckMate 205 trial, trial patients received single-agent nivolumab. An independent review committee assessed best overall response using the 2007 International Working Group response criteria. Trial PBMCs were collected just before the start of nivolumab (C1D1) and during therapy at cycle 2 day 1 and cycle 4 day 1. Peripheral blood was collected in 8 mL Vacutainer Cell Preparation Tubes, from which PBMCs were isolated by centrifugation and then cryopreserved.

Genomic DNA was extracted with the Qiagen DNeasy kit from unsorted PBMCs and from negatively selected CD4+ and CD8+ fractions. TCR beta CDR3 regions were amplified by immunoSEQ multiplex PCR using primers annealing to V and J segments. Amplification bias was minimized using a synthetic immune receptor repertoire, and residual bias was removed computationally after sequencing. As for how the authors treated the data: Custom Python scripts were used to quantify repertoire diversity as the Shannon entropy index. Unsorted, CD4+ and CD8+ repertoires were analyzed separately, except for combined analyses in which CD4+ and CD8+ sequences were merged in silico. A clone was considered expanded if an increase in frequency of at least 2-fold after treatment relative to C1D1 was found, and a pseudocount of 0.5 was applied to clones undetected at baseline. Singleton clones were defined as clones with 0 or 1 copy at C1D1, and non-singleton clones were defined as clones with 2 or more copies. Clones expanded in unsorted samples were annotated as CD4+, CD8+ or unknown by matching protein sequences in sorted samples from the same patient. Wilcoxon tests on paired samples were used to test changes in diversity from C1D1 to C4D1. TCRdb took this table from immuneACCESS and kept in-frame rearrangements with V and J called. Such tables lack part of the clones; where checked against another copy, unresolved V genes explain under half of the gap, and the rest is unexplained. Clone size and the V and J calls come from that table; the DNA yielded D and trimming. For this sample there are about 21,000 clones; 70% to 80% appear just once. Roughly 23% of the sample is in the top ten clones.

Overall study results and their limits: Patients starting nivolumab less than 1 year after ASCT had lower diversity and were excluded from later analyses to avoid confounding by immune reconstitution. By C4D1, a significant rise was seen in CD4+ TCR diversity but not in CD8+ TCR diversity (p=0.0027 vs p=0.16), and the rise was most apparent among complete responders (p=0.02). Trial patients achieving complete response had baseline diversity similar to newly diagnosed patients, whereas partial responders and progressors had significantly lower diversity. The study was restricted to a single clinical trial cohort, and the causes of repertoire differences, possibly disease activity or prior therapy, were left undefined. Baseline TCR diversity was reported as lower in newly diagnosed patients than in healthy donors, and lower still in relapsed/refractory patients.

The CDR3 goes from the cysteine to the phenylalanine over 14 residues. The read is trimmed to its CDR3 DNA, 42 bases read in frame from base 1. The rearrangement joined TRBV21-1 to TRBJ1-5; the DNA was not compared with TRBD1, the D call given in the table. TRBV21-1 is designated a pseudogene. This clonotype was sampled from a human donor with classical Hodgkin lymphoma. Specimen: peripheral blood mononuclear cells (PBMCs), collected at baseline. The DNA sequence is TGTGCCAGCAGTACCGACACTTTCAATCAGCCCCAGCACTTT. It encodes CASSTDTFNQPQHF.